The clone carrying this T cell receptor (beta chain) was picked up one time. This entry comes from a study of blood T cell repertoires in COVID-19. About the research overall: Italy, Spain and the United States were the sources of the convalescent and acute COVID-19 samples. The analysed material was cDNA or gDNA that came from T cells, B-cell-depleted T cells, or PBMCs.

In the study's own analysis: Estimation of nucleated cell counts relied on the amplification of reference gene primers. Using immunoSEQ multiplex PCR, the repertoire was profiled, and TCRdb retains in-frame clones only, with some absent. The V and J calls and the clone size are those of that table, but D and trimming were determined from the DNA. This repertoire shows fewer than 60,000 clones, about 80% found once; its top ten account for about 10%. This CDR3 is 14 amino acids long. Losses at the gene ends were 2 bases for V and 5 bases for J; bases not matched to a gene: 4. Germline values: CDR1 MDHEN, CDR2 SYDVKM.

The clonotype originates from a man in his fifties or sixties with acute or convalescent COVID-19. Sequencing used peripheral blood. This chain uses TRBV28 with TRBJ2-7, with 9 bases that match TRBD1. The CDR3, as DNA: TGTGCCAGCAGTTTAAGGGACAGGGACCACGAGCAGTACTTC. As protein: CASSLRDRDHEQYF.